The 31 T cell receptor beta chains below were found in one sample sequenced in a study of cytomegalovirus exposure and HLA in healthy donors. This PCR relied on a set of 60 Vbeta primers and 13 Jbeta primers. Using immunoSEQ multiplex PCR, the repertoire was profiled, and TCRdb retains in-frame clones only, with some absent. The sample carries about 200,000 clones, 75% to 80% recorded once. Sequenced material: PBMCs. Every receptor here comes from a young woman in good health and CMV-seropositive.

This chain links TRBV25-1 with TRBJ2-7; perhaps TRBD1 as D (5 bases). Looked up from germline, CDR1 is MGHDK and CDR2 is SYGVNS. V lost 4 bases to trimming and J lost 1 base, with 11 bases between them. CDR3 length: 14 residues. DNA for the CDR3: TGTGCCAGCAGTGCTAGGGGCAGATCCTACGAGCAGTACTTC. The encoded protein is CASSARGRSYEQYF.

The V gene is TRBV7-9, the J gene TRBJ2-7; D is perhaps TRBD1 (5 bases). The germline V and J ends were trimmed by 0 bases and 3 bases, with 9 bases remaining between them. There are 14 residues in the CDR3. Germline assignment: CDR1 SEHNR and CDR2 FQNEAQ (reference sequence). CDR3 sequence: CASSLAGQGYEQYF. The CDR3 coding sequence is TGTGCCAGCAGCTTAGCAGGGCAGGGCTACGAGCAGTACTTC. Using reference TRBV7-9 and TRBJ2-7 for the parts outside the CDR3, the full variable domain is DTGVSQNPRHKITKRGQNVTFRCDPISEHNRLYWYRQTLGQGPEFLTYFQNEAQLEKSRLLSDRFSAERPKGSFSTLEIQRTEQGDSAMYLCASSLAGQGYEQYFGPGTRLTVT.

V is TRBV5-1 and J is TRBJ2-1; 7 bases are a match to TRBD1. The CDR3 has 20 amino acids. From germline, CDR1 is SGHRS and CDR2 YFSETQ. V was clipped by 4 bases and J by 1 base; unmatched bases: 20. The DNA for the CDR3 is TGCGCCAGCAGCCAAATAGGGACAGCGGCCGAGGGTGGTTCCTACAATGAGCAGTTCTTC. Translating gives CASSQIGTAAEGGSYNEQFF.

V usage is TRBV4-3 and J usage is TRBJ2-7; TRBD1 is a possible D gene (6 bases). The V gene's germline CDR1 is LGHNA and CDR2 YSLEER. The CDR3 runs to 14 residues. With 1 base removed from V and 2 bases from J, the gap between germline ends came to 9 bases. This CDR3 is CASSQVGHTYEQYF. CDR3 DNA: TGCGCCAGCAGCCAAGTGGGACATACCTACGAGCAGTACTTC.

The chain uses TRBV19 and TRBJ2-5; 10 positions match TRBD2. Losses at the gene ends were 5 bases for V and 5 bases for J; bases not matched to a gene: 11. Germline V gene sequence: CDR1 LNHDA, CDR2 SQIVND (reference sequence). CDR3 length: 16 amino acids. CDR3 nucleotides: TGTGCCAGTAGTGGGTCCAGCGGGAGGGCCTGGGAGACCCAGTACTTC. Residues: CASSGSSGRAWETQYF. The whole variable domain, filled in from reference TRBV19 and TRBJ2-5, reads DGGITQSPKYLFRKEGQNVTLSCEQNLNHDAMYWYRQDPGQGLRLIYYSQIVNDFQKGDIAEGYSVSREKKESFPLTVTSAQKNPTAFYLCASSGSSGRAWETQYFGPGTRLLVL.

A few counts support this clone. CDR3 in amino acids: CASSEVVSAYTSTDTQYF. The CDR3 DNA follows: TGTGCCAGCAGTGAAGTTGTTAGCGCGTACACTAGCACAGATACGCAGTATTTT. This rearrangement joins TRBV2 to TRBJ2-3; TRBD2 is a possible D gene (5 bases). The CDR3 has 18 residues. The V gene lost 1 base and the J gene lost 0 bases, with 17 bases spanning the gap. Germline V gene lookup returns CDR1 SNHLY and CDR2 FYNNEI.

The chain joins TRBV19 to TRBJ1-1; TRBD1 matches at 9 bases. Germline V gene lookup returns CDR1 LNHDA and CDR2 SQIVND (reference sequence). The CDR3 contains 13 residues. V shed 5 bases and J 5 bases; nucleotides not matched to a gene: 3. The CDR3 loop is CASSLQGATEAFF. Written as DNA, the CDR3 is TGTGCCAGTAGTTTACAGGGGGCGACTGAAGCTTTCTTT. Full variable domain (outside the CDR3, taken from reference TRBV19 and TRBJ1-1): DGGITQSPKYLFRKEGQNVTLSCEQNLNHDAMYWYRQDPGQGLRLIYYSQIVNDFQKGDIAEGYSVSREKKESFPLTVTSAQKNPTAFYLCASSLQGATEAFFGQGTRLTVV.

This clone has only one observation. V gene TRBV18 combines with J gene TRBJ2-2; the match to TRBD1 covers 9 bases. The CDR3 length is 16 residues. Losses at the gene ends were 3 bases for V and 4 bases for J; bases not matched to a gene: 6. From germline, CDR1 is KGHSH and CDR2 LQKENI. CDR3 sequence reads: CASSPERDRATGELFF. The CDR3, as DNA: TGTGCCAGCTCACCGGAGAGGGACAGGGCCACCGGGGAGCTGTTTTTT.

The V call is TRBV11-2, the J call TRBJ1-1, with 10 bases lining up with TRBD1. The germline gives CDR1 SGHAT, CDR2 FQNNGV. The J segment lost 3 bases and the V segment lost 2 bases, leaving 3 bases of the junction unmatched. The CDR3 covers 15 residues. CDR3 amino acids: CASSLWGTGDTEAFF. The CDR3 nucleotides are TGTGCCAGCAGCTTATGGGGGACAGGGGACACTGAAGCTTTCTTT.

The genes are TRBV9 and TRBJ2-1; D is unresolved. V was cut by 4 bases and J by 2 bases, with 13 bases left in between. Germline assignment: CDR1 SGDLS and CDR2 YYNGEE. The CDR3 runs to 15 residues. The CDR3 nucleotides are TGTGCCAGCAGCCCTCGTACAGTGGCCTACAATGAGCAGTTCTTC. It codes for CASSPRTVAYNEQFF.

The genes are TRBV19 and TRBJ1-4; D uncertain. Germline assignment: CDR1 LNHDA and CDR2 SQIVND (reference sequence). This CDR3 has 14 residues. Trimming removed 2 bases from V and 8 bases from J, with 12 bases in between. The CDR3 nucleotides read TGTGCCAGTAGTATATCGGCAGGAAGCGAAAAACTGTTTTTT. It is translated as CASSISAGSEKLFF. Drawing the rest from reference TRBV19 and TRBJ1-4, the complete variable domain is DGGITQSPKYLFRKEGQNVTLSCEQNLNHDAMYWYRQDPGQGLRLIYYSQIVNDFQKGDIAEGYSVSREKKESFPLTVTSAQKNPTAFYLCASSISAGSEKLFFGSGTQLSVL.

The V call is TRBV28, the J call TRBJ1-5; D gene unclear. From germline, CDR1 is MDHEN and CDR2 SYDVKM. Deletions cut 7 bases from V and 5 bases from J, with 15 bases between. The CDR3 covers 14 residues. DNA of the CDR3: TGTGCCAGCACCCCCGGAGCGGACTATCAGCCCCAGCATTTT. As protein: CASTPGADYQPQHF.

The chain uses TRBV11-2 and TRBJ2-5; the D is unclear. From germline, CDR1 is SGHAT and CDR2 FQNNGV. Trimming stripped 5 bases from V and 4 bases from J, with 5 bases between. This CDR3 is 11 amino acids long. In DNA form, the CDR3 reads TGTGCCAGCAGCCTCGGAGAGACCCAGTACTTC. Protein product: CASSLGETQYF.

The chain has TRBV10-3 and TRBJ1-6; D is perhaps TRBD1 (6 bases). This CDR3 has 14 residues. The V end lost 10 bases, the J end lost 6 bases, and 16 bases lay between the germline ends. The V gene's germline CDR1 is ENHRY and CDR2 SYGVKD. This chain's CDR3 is CATLPSGANSPLHF. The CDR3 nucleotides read TGTGCCACCCTCCCGTCAGGGGCTAATTCACCCCTCCACTTT.

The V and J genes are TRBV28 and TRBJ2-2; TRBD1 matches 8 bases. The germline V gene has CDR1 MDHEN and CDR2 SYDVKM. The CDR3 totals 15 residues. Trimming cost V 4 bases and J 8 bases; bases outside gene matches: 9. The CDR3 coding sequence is TGTGCCAGCAGTTCGCCGGGACAGGCACTGGGGGAGCTGTTTTTT. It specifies CASSSPGQALGELFF.

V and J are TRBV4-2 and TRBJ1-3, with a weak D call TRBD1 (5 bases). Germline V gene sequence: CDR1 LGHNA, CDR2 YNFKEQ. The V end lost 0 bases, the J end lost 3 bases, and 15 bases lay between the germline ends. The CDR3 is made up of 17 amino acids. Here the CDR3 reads CASSQEDPRVLGNTIYF. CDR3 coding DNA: TGTGCCAGCAGCCAAGAAGACCCCAGGGTTCTTGGAAACACCATATATTTT.

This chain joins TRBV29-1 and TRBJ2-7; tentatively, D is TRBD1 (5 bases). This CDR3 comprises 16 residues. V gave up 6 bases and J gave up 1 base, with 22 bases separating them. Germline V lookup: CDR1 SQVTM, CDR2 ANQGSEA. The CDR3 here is CSVAGSTGGNSYEQYF. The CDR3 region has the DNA TGCAGCGTAGCAGGGTCCACAGGTGGGAATTCCTACGAGCAGTACTTC.

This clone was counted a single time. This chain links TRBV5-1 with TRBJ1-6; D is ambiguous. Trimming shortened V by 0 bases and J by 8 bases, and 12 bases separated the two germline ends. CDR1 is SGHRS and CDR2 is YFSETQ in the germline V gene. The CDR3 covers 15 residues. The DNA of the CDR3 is TGCGCCAGCAGCTTGGACGCGGATAGGCATTCACCCCTCCACTTT. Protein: CASSLDADRHSPLHF. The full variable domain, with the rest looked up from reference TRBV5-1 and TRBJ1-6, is KAGVTQTPRYLIKTRGQQVTLSCSPISGHRSVSWYQQTPGQGLQFLFEYFSETQRNKGNFPGRFSGRQFSNSRSEMNVSTLELGDSALYLCASSLDADRHSPLHFGNGTRLTVT.

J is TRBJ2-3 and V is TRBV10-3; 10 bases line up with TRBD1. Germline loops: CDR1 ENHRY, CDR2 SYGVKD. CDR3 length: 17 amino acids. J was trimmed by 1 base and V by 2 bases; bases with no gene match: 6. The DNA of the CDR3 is TGTGCCATCAGTGAGCCCGGGACAGGGGAACGCACAGATACGCAGTATTTT. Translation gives CAISEPGTGERTDTQYF.

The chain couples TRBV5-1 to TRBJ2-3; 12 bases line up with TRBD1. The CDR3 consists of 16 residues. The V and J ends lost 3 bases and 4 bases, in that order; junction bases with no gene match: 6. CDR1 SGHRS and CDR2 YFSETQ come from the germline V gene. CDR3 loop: CASSSTGQGASDTQYF. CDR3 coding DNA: TGCGCCAGCAGCTCTACGGGACAGGGGGCGTCAGATACGCAGTATTTT.

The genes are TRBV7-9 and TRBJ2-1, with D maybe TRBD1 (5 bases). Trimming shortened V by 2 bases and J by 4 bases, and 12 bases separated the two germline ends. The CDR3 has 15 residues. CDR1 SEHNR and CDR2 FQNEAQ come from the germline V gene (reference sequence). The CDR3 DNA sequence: TGTGCCAGCAGCTTACTAGACAACAGGTACAATGAGCAGTTCTTC. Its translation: CASSLLDNRYNEQFF.

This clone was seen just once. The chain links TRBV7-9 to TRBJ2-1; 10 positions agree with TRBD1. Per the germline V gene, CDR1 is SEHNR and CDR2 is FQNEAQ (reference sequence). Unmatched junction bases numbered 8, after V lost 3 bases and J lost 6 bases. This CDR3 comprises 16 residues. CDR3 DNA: TGTGCCAGCAGCTTCCCGACAGGGGGCCACGGCAATGAGCAGTTCTTC. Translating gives CASSFPTGGHGNEQFF.

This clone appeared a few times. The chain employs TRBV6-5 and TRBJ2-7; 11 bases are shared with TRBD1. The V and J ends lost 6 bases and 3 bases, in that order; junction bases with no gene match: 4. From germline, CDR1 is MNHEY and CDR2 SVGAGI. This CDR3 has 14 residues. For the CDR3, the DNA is TGTGCCAGCAGGGCCGGGACAGGGGGCTACGAGCAGTACTTC. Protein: CASRAGTGGYEQYF.

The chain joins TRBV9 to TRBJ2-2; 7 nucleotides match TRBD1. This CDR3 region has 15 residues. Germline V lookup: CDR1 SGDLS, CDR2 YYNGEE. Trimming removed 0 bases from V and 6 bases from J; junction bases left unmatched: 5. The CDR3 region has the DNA TGTGCCAGCAGCGTAGAGGGGGCGGAGGCCGGGGAGCTGTTTTTT. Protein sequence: CASSVEGAEAGELFF.

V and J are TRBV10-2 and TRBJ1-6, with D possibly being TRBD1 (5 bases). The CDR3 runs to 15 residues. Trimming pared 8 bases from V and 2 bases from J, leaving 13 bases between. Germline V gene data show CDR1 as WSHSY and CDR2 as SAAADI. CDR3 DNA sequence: TGCGCCAGCGGGGAGGGGAACACCTATAATTCACCCCTCCACTTT. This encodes CASGEGNTYNSPLHF.

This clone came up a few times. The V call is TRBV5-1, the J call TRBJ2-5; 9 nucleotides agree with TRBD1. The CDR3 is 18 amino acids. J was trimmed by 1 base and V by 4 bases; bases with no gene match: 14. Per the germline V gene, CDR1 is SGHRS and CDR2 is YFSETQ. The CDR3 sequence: CASSLRDRVAGVQETQYF. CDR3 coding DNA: TGCGCCAGCAGCCTCCGGGACAGGGTTGCTGGGGTCCAAGAGACCCAGTACTTC.

CDR3 in DNA: TGCGCCAGCAGCATTAGCGGGGGCACCGGGGAGCTGTTTTTT. Its protein product is CASSISGGTGELFF. This chain joins TRBV5-1 and TRBJ2-2; 9 bases map to TRBD2. Germline values: CDR1 SGHRS, CDR2 YFSETQ. V trimming: 4 bases; J trimming: 4 bases; junction bases outside the gene matches: 2. The CDR3 is 14 residues long.

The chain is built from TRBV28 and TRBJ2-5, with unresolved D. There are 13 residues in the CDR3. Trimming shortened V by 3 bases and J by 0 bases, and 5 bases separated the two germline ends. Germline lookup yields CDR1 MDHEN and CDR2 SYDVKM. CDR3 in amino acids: CASSFRYQETQYF. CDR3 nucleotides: TGTGCCAGCAGTTTCAGGTACCAAGAGACCCAGTACTTC. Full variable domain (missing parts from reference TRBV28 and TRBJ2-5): DVKVTQSSRYLVKRTGEKVFLECVQDMDHENMFWYRQDPGLGLRLIYFSYDVKMKEKGDIPEGYSVSREKKERFSLILESASTNQTSMYLCASSFRYQETQYFGPGTRLLVL.

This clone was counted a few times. This CDR3 reads CAISGLAGGPETQYF. The CDR3 nucleotides are TGTGCCATCAGCGGACTAGCGGGGGGGCCCGAGACCCAGTACTTC. The chain combines TRBV10-3 with TRBJ2-5, with 15 bases matching TRBD2. Trimming removed 6 bases from V and 5 bases from J; junction bases left unmatched: 4. This CDR3 comprises 15 residues. The V gene's germline CDR1 is ENHRY and CDR2 SYGVKD.

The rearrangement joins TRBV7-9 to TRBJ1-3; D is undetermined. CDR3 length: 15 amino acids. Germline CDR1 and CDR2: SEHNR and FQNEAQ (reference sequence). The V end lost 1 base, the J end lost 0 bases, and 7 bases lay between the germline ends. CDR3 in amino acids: CASSLGGSSGNTIYF. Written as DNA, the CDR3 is TGTGCCAGCAGCTTAGGAGGGAGCTCTGGAAACACCATATATTTT. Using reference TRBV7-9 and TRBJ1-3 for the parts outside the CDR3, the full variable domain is DTGVSQNPRHKITKRGQNVTFRCDPISEHNRLYWYRQTLGQGPEFLTYFQNEAQLEKSRLLSDRFSAERPKGSFSTLEIQRTEQGDSAMYLCASSLGGSSGNTIYFGEGSWLTVV.

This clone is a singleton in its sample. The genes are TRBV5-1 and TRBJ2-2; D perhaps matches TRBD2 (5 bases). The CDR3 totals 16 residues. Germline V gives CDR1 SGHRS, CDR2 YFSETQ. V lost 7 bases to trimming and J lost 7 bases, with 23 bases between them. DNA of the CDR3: TGCGCCAGCTCACCGACCGGCGGGTTTGGTTTCGGGGAGCTGTTTTTT. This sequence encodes CASSPTGGFGFGELFF.